This TCR beta chain was captured in a study of blood T cell repertoires in COVID-19 (dated by TCRdb to the early 2020s). Context from the whole study: Samples from collaborators originated in the United States, Italy and Spain and spanned both the acute and convalescent phases of COVID-19. A de-identified subject ID, COVID-19 status, age in years and sex were almost always included in the sample metadata. The material from the prospective study consisted of cDNA or gDNA derived from T cells, B-cell-depleted T cells, or PBMCs. Samples came from the ongoing ImmuneRACE study (first 160 participants) plus 1,254 subjects from 6 global collaborators. Deeply sampled blood TCRbeta repertoires from subjects exposed to, actively infected with, or recovered from COVID-19 were included in the dataset. HLA class I and class II types, where available, came from metadata supplied by the sample provider rather than from assay-based typing. A freely available public database, intended as a resource for researchers studying the immune response to SARS-CoV-2, is where the repertoires were released.

The paper as a whole reports these results and caveats: How much clinical and demographic metadata was included differed by source and by participant, and the metadata was provided uncurated.

The sample holds one count of this clone. The clone's antigen remains unknown. Base qualities are not provided; no much larger clone lies one nucleotide away. Each collaborating institution followed its own protocols to collect whole blood in K2EDTA tubes. For TCRbeta analysis, collaborators shipped samples as frozen whole blood, isolated PBMCs, or DNA extracted from either of those sample types. The immunoSEQ Assay, a bias-controlled multiplex PCR, was used to amplify TCRbeta CDR3 regions from genomic DNA. In the paper's pipeline: Within the assay, amplification of reference gene primers was used to estimate how many nucleated cells each sample contained. To quantify the absolute abundance of each unique TCRbeta CDR3 rearrangement, sequence reads were collapsed and filtered. For each sample, productive Simpson clonality was calculated by taking the square root of Simpson's diversity index across productive rearrangements. TCRdb holds this immuneACCESS table with in-frame rearrangements only. Some clones are missing; in checked studies, unresolved V genes explain under half, and the rest has no known cause. V and J calls and clone size are those listed in that table; D and trimming were worked out from the DNA. In this sample the table shows tens of thousands of clones, about 89% of which occur a single time. The leading ten clones occupy about 15% of the sample.

The CDR3 holds 16 amino acids from the cysteine to the phenylalanine. Only the CDR3 DNA stays, 48 bases, in frame from base 1. V has 1 base trimmed and J has 0 bases trimmed; junction bases matching no gene number 5. For CDR1 and CDR2, the germline V gene lists KGHSH and LQKENI. This sequence uses TRBV18 and TRBJ1-1, and 7 junctional nucleotides match TRBD1. This TCR derives from a man aged 55 to 70 with active or convalescent COVID-19. Sequenced input: peripheral blood. The nucleotide sequence is TGTGCCAGCTCACCACGCTTGAGGGGGCTGAACACTGAAGCTTTCTTT. Its translation is CASSPRLRGLNTEAFF. The entire variable domain, with the stretches around the CDR3 drawn from the reference TRBV18 and TRBJ1-1 proteins, is NAGVMQNPRHLVRRRGQEARLRCSPMKGHSHVYWYRQLPEEGLKFMVYLQKENIIDESGMPKERFSAEFPKEGPSILRIQQVVRGDSAAYFCASSPRLRGLNTEAFFGQGTRLTVV.